This TCR beta chain was documented in a study of early T cells in non-severe SARS-CoV-2 infection. J gave up 5 bases and V 7 bases, and 12 bases lay outside the gene matches. The CDR3 is 15 residues long. Germline CDR1 reads SNHLY; CDR2 reads FYNNEI. Each CDR3 protein is one row after TCRdb ran MiXCR on the 5' RACE reads. The sample contains just under 90,000 distinct CDR3 sequences, approximately 15% of which appear only once. V gene TRBV2 combines with J gene TRBJ2-7, with TRBD1 identical over 9 bases. The TCR was taken from an adult who was a healthcare worker with PCR-confirmed SARS-CoV-2 infection or an uninfected control (not recorded which). Sequencing was performed on whole blood. The CDR3 bases are TGTGCCAGCACCGAAGCCGGGACAGGGAACGACGAGCAGTACTTC. Translation gives CASTEAGTGNDEQYF.